This entry concerns a single T cell receptor beta chain. These data come from a study of PD-1 blockade in classical Hodgkin lymphoma. About the research overall: Nivolumab was given intravenously to patients at 3 mg/kg every 2 weeks.

Time point noted: cycle 4 day 1 (C4D1), after more than five weeks of nivolumab. All trial patients relapsed after autologous stem cell transplantation. Only in-frame clones appear in the TCRdb table, and some are missing; sequencing was by immunoSEQ multiplex PCR. The sample contains tens of thousands of clones, just over 90% of which appear only once. The CDR3 loop spans 14 amino acids. Germline CDR1 LNHDA, CDR2 SQIVND (reference sequence). V was pared by 3 bases and J by 0 bases, with 9 bases between. This clonotype originated in a human donor with classical Hodgkin lymphoma. The sequencing used peripheral blood mononuclear cells (PBMCs), collected before the fourth cycle of nivolumab. This chain connects TRBV19 to TRBJ2-7; no clear D. Here the CDR3 reads CASSIGQDSYEQYF. The CDR3 bases are TGTGCCAGTAGTATTGGCCAGGACTCCTACGAGCAGTACTTC.